What follows are 22 T cell receptor beta chains derived from one specimen sequenced in a study of T cell responses to AZD1222 COVID-19 vaccine. The assay was immunoSEQ multiplex PCR, and TCRdb's table has in-frame clones only and misses some. The sample lists tens of thousands of clones; roughly 90% were seen once. This material consisted of peripheral blood, taken on day 0 of AZD1222 vaccination. These receptors were collected from an adult in good health.

This chain links TRBV6-5 with TRBJ1-6, with D maybe TRBD1 (6 bases). V lost 6 bases and J lost 5, with 14 bases in between. Germline loops: CDR1 MNHEY, CDR2 SVGAGI. The CDR3 spans 15 residues. CDR3 region: CASRGQAGHNSPLHF. The CDR3 DNA reads as TGTGCCAGCAGGGGACAAGCCGGCCATAATTCACCCCTCCACTTT.

The chain uses TRBV25-1 and TRBJ1-2, with a weak D call TRBD1 (5 bases). This CDR3 contains 14 residues. Trimming took 6 bases from V and 8 from J, leaving 19 bases between them. Germline CDR1 reads MGHDK; CDR2 reads SYGVNS. Here the CDR3 DNA reads TGTGCCAGCAGACTAACCGGGACCGAGGGGGGCTACACCTTC. Protein product: CASRLTGTEGGYTF.

V usage is TRBV10-3 and J usage is TRBJ2-7; no clear D gene. The V and J ends lost 8 bases and 6 bases respectively, with 11 bases between them. Germline values: CDR1 ENHRY, CDR2 SYGVKD. The CDR3 consists of 11 residues. The CDR3 bases are TGTGCCATCCAACTGGGGTCCGAGCAGTACTTC. Its translation: CAIQLGSEQYF.

The rearrangement links TRBV3-1 (or the pseudogene TRBV3-2) to TRBJ1-2; tentatively, D is TRBD1 (6 bases). Germline V gives CDR1 LGHDT, CDR2 YNNKEL (reference sequence). This CDR3 has 15 amino acids. With 2 bases removed from V and 4 bases from J, the gap between germline ends came to 14 bases. The CDR3 DNA reads TGTGCCAGCAGCCAATCGTACAGGGCCGGCTATGGCTACACCTTC. Its translation: CASSQSYRAGYGYTF.

The chain joins TRBV27 to TRBJ2-3; D unresolved. The V gene's germline CDR1 is MNHEY and CDR2 SMNVEV (reference sequence). V was pared by 3 bases and J by 6 bases, with 13 bases between. The CDR3 sequence is 14 residues long. The CDR3 DNA reads as TGTGCCAGCAGTTTTTTGTCGACCTCGGATACGCAGTATTTT. Protein product: CASSFLSTSDTQYF.

The chain links TRBV5-4 to TRBJ1-5; D perhaps matches TRBD1 (6 bases). The V gene's germline CDR1 is SGHNT and CDR2 YYREEE (reference sequence). The CDR3 loop spans 16 amino acids. Trimming took off 4 bases at V and 4 bases at J, with 18 bases between the two ends. The CDR3 DNA follows: TGTGCCAGCAGCCTTGATGGACAGAGCGGGAATCAGCCCCAGCATTTT. It specifies CASSLDGQSGNQPQHF.

The V call is TRBV11-2, the J call TRBJ1-5; no clear D. V was clipped by 3 bases and J by 3 bases, with 6 bases between them. Germline V CDR1 and CDR2: SGHAT, FQNNGV. The CDR3 sequence is 13 residues long. CDR3 amino acids: CASSFSHNQPQHF. Here the CDR3 DNA reads TGTGCCAGCAGCTTTAGTCACAATCAGCCCCAGCATTTT.

The V call is TRBV7-9, the J call TRBJ2-5, with D possibly being TRBD1 (5 bases). The CDR3 sequence is 16 residues long. The germline V and J ends were trimmed by 5 bases and 3 bases, with 19 bases remaining between them. The germline V gene encodes CDR1 SEHNR and CDR2 FQNEAQ (reference sequence). CDR3 coding DNA: TGTGCCAGCAGCCTACAAGGGGTTGGTCGGAAAGAGACCCAGTACTTC. Protein: CASSLQGVGRKETQYF.

This chain uses TRBV5-4 with TRBJ1-3; maybe TRBD1 (5 bases). Germline V CDR1 and CDR2: SGHNT, YYREEE (reference sequence). This CDR3 is built from 16 residues. Trimming stripped 4 bases from V and 1 base from J, with 15 bases between. CDR3 in DNA: TGTGCCAGCAGCAGGGCCGCGGGGGTGTCTGGAAACACCATATATTTT. Translated, it gives CASSRAAGVSGNTIYF.

The chain has TRBV19 and TRBJ2-7, with D perhaps TRBD1 or TRBD2 (5 bases each). The ends were cut back, 5 bases at V and 3 bases at J, with 17 bases in the middle. Germline lookup yields CDR1 LNHDA and CDR2 SQIVND (reference sequence). CDR3 size: 15 residues. DNA for the CDR3: TGTGCCAGTAGTCTACTCGCCGCGAGGGGCTACGAGCAGTACTTC. Amino acid sequence: CASSLLAARGYEQYF. Combining the CDR3 with reference TRBV19 and TRBJ2-7 gives the whole variable domain DGGITQSPKYLFRKEGQNVTLSCEQNLNHDAMYWYRQDPGQGLRLIYYSQIVNDFQKGDIAEGYSVSREKKESFPLTVTSAQKNPTAFYLCASSLLAARGYEQYFGPGTRLTVT.

V usage is TRBV6-5 and J usage is TRBJ2-5, with a possible D match to TRBD1 (6 bases). CDR1 is MNHEY, CDR2 SVGAGI, per germline. Trimming stripped 6 bases from V and 3 bases from J, with 14 bases between. CDR3 length: 14 residues. CDR3 nucleotides: TGTGCCAGCAGCCCGACTGGGGGCAAAGAGACCCAGTACTTC. Its protein is CASSPTGGKETQYF.

The chain has TRBV9 and TRBJ2-5; D possibly corresponds to TRBD1 (6 bases). Germline CDR1 is SGDLS and CDR2 is YYNGEE. The V and J ends lost 3 bases and 5 bases respectively, with 14 bases between them. CDR3 size: 14 residues. The CDR3 here is CASSGAQRGETQYF. As DNA, the CDR3 is TGTGCCAGCAGCGGGGCCCAAAGGGGGGAGACCCAGTACTTC.

The rearrangement joins TRBV6-6 to TRBJ2-5; 8 bases line up with TRBD2. CDR3 size: 13 residues. Germline trimming cut 6 bases from V and 4 bases from J; bases unmatched to any gene: 4. Germline assignment: CDR1 MNHNY and CDR2 SVGAGI (reference sequence). The DNA of the CDR3 is TGTGCCAGCAGCAGACTAGCGTCAGAGACCCAGTACTTC. It translates to CASSRLASETQYF.

The V gene is TRBV6-6, the J gene TRBJ1-1, with D possibly TRBD1 on 5 matching bases. Looked up from germline, CDR1 is MNHNY and CDR2 is SVGAGI (reference sequence). V dropped 2 bases and J dropped 0 bases, with 13 bases sitting between them. The CDR3 sequence is 16 residues long. The CDR3 coding sequence is TGTGCCAGCAGTTACACGCAGGGAGGGGTGAACACTGAAGCTTTCTTT. Protein sequence: CASSYTQGGVNTEAFF.

This sequence joins TRBV7-2 and TRBJ1-1; 7 bases match TRBD1. The CDR3 length is 14 residues. Trimming at V came to 4 bases and at J to 4 bases, leaving 6 bases not matched to a gene. Germline V CDR1 and CDR2: SGHTA, FQGNSA. CDR3 protein: CASSSQGWSTEAFF. The CDR3 DNA follows: TGTGCCAGCAGCTCACAGGGGTGGAGCACTGAAGCTTTCTTT.

The rearrangement uses TRBV7-9 and TRBJ2-3, with D maybe TRBD2 (5 bases). V gave up 8 bases and J gave up 0 bases, with 12 bases separating them. The CDR3 runs 14 residues. Germline CDR1 SEHNR, CDR2 FQNEAQ (reference sequence). The CDR3 region is CASRAGASTDTQYF. DNA for the CDR3: TGTGCCAGCCGGGCGGGTGCTAGCACAGATACGCAGTATTTT. Variable domain in full (rest from reference TRBV7-9 and TRBJ2-3): DTGVSQNPRHKITKRGQNVTFRCDPISEHNRLYWYRQTLGQGPEFLTYFQNEAQLEKSRLLSDRFSAERPKGSFSTLEIQRTEQGDSAMYLCASRAGASTDTQYFGPGTRLTVL.

This clone was counted once. The chain carries TRBV7-3 and TRBJ2-2, with 9 bases lining up with TRBD1. The junction had 6 bases not matched to a gene; V was cut back by 5 bases and J by 2 bases. Germline-derived CDR1 and CDR2 are SGHTA and FQGTGA. The CDR3 is 16 residues long. The CDR3 DNA reads as TGTGCCAGCAGCCCAGGACAGGGGCGAAACACCGGGGAGCTGTTTTTT. Protein product: CASSPGQGRNTGELFF.

The rearrangement links TRBV18 to TRBJ2-2, with 9 nucleotides matching TRBD1. This CDR3 is built from 15 residues. CDR1 is KGHSH and CDR2 is LQKENI in the germline V gene. The junction had 7 bases not matched to a gene; V was cut back by 5 bases and J by 6 bases. The chain's CDR3 is CASSLRTGDPGELFF. The DNA for the CDR3 is TGTGCCAGCTCATTACGGACAGGGGATCCCGGGGAGCTGTTTTTT.

CDR3 residues: CASSPGTAPYNEQFF. The DNA of the CDR3 is TGTGCCAGCAGTCCCGGGACTGCCCCTTACAATGAGCAGTTCTTC. The chain couples TRBV27 to TRBJ2-1, with a weak D call TRBD2 (6 bases). The CDR3 length is 15 residues. V lost 5 bases and J 4 bases, leaving 15 bases between the germline ends. Germline V gene lookup returns CDR1 MNHEY and CDR2 SMNVEV (reference sequence).

The V call is TRBV19, the J call TRBJ1-1; TRBD1 matches at 7 bases. V was clipped by 5 bases and J by 6 bases; unmatched bases: 9. The CDR3 is 14 amino acids. Germline V CDR1 and CDR2: LNHDA, SQIVND (reference sequence). The CDR3 reads CASSGITGVAEAFF. Here the CDR3 DNA reads TGTGCCAGTAGTGGGATTACAGGGGTCGCTGAAGCTTTCTTT.

The chain uses TRBV18 and TRBJ2-6; 7 nucleotides line up with TRBD1. The CDR3 is 17 residues long. The V gene's germline CDR1 is KGHSH and CDR2 LQKENI. J lost 0 bases, V lost 2 bases, and 4 bases had no gene match. The DNA for the CDR3 is TGTGCCAGCTCACCAGTGACAGGGAGCTCTGGGGCCAACGTCCTGACTTTC. This encodes CASSPVTGSSGANVLTF.

V usage is TRBV19 and J usage is TRBJ2-7, with 8 bases that match TRBD1. The CDR3 sequence is 14 residues long. Germline V gives CDR1 LNHDA, CDR2 SQIVND (reference sequence). V lost 6 bases to trimming and J lost 3 bases; unmatched junction nucleotides: 7. The CDR3 DNA reads TGTGCCAGTAGCCCCCGGGACAGGAACTACGAGCAGTACTTC. Translated: CASSPRDRNYEQYF.